The source of this TCR beta chain is a study of cytomegalovirus exposure and HLA in healthy donors. For this clone: Its antigen is unknown. The sample holds other DNA sequences that translate to the same CDR3.

Findings and caveats of the study: A later analysis reportedly found that, within productive TCRs, an Asian-associated ancestry cluster had fewer N-insertions than the mean observed across the 666 donors.

Researchers ran the PCR with 60 Vbeta and 13 Jbeta primers. The data were produced by immunoSEQ multiplex PCR, yet TCRdb's version contains in-frame clones alone and is incomplete. The table has approximately 160,000 clones, roughly 80% seen once. The germline gives CDR1 SEHNR, CDR2 FQNEAQ (reference sequence). The CDR3 length is 13 residues. V lost 3 bases and J 2 bases, leaving 7 bases between the germline ends. The material sequenced was PBMCs. J is TRBJ1-2 and V is TRBV7-9; D might be TRBD1 (5 bases). This sequence originates from a young woman in good health and CMV-seronegative. The CDR3 here is CASSLRQNYGYTF. In nucleotides, the CDR3 is TGTGCCAGCAGCTTGAGACAGAACTATGGCTACACCTTC.